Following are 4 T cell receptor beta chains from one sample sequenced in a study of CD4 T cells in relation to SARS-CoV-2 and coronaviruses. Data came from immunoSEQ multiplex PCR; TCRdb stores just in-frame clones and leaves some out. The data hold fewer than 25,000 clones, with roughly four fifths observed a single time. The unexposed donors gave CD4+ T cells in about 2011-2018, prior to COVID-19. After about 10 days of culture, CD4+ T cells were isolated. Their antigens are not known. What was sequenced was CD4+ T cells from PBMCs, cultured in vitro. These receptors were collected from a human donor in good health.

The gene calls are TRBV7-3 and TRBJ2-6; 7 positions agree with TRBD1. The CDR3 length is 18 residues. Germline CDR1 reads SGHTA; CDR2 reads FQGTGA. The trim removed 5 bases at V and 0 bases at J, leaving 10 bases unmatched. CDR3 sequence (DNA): TGTGCCAGCAGCCCTCTGACAGGGAGATCCTCTGGGGCCAACGTCCTGACTTTC. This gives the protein CASSPLTGRSSGANVLTF.

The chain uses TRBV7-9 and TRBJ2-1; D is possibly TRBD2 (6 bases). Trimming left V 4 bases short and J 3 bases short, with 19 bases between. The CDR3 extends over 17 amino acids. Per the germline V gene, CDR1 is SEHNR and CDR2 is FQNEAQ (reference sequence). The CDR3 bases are TGTGCCAGCAGCTCATACCGTGGGACTCGAGGCTACAATGAGCAGTTCTTC. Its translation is CASSSYRGTRGYNEQFF. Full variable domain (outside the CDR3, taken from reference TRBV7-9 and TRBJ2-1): DTGVSQNPRHKITKRGQNVTFRCDPISEHNRLYWYRQTLGQGPEFLTYFQNEAQLEKSRLLSDRFSAERPKGSFSTLEIQRTEQGDSAMYLCASSSYRGTRGYNEQFFGPGTRLTVL.

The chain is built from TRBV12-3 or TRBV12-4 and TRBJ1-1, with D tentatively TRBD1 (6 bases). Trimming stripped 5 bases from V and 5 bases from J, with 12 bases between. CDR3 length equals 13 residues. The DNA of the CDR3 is TGTGCCAGCAGTAGCTTACAGGGAACTGAAGCTTTCTTT. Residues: CASSSLQGTEAFF.

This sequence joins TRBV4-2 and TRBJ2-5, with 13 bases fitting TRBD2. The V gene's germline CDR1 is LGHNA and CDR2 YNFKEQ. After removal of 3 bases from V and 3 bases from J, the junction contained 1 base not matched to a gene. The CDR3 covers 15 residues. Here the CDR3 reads CASSHTSGREETQYF. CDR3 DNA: TGTGCCAGCAGCCATACTAGCGGGAGGGAAGAGACCCAGTACTTC.